Sequencing of this T cell receptor (beta chain) was carried out in a study of response to subunit inactivated influenza vaccine. TCRdb passed the RT-PCR reads through MiXCR, listing each CDR3 protein once. The data show roughly 570,000 distinct CDR3 sequences, with around 13% seen just once and approximately 10% held by the top ten. Study-level points and caveats: That few new T cells are recruited by each seasonal influenza vaccination was the authors' suggestion.

The V and J ends lost 5 bases and 4 bases respectively, with 21 bases between them. The CDR3 runs to 16 residues. Germline CDR1 is SGHVS and CDR2 is FQNEAQ. In its sample, this clonotype was seen a few times. No antigen is known for it. V is TRBV7-8 and J is TRBJ2-7; a weak D match, TRBD2 (6 bases). The specimen was PBMCs from blood, collected 11 to 12 days after vaccination. This TCR was sampled from a man in his fifties who received an inactivated influenza vaccine. CDR3: CASSKNPGTGGYEQYF. CDR3 bases: TGTGCCAGCAGCAAGAACCCCGGGACTGGCGGATACGAGCAGTACTTC.